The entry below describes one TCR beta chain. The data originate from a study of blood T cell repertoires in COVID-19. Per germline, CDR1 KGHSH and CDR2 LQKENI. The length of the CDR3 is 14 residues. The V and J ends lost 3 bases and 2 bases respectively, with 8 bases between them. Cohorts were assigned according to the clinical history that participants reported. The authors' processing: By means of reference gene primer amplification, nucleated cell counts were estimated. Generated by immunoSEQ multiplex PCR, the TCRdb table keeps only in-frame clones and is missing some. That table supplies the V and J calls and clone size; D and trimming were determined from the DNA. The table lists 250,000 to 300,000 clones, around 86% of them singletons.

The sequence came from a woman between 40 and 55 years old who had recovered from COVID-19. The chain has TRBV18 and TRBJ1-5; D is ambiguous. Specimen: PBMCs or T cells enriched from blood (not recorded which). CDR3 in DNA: TGTGCCAGCTCACCGTTTGAGGGCAATCAGCCCCAGCATTTT. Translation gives CASSPFEGNQPQHF.